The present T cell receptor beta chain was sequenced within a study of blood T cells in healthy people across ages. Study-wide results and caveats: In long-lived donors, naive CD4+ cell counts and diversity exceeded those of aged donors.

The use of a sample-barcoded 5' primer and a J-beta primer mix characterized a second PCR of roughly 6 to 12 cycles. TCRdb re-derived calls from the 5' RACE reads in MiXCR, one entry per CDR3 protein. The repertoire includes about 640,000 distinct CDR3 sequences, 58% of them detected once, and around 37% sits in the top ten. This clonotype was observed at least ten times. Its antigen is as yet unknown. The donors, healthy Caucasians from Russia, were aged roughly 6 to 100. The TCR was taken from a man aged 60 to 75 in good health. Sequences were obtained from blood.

The CDR3 sequence: CASSPRQGADTQYF. CDR3 in DNA: TGTGCCAGCAGCCCCAGACAGGGGGCAGATACGCAGTATTTT. The chain joins TRBV2 to TRBJ2-3, with 9 nucleotides matching TRBD1. V shed 6 bases, J shed 4 bases, and the junction held 5 bases outside the gene matches. The V gene's germline CDR1 is SNHLY and CDR2 FYNNEI. The CDR3 is made up of 14 amino acids.